The 2 T cell receptor beta chains in this list originate from one sample, sequenced in a study of blood T cell repertoires in COVID-19. TCRdb's table, derived via immunoSEQ multiplex PCR, lists solely in-frame clones and lacks some. Of 200,000 to 250,000 clones in the sample, approximately 86% are singletons; the top ten hold about 2.9%. The sample taken for sequencing was peripheral blood. Receptors originate from a man aged 60 to 75 with acute or convalescent COVID-19.

V and J are TRBV4-1 and TRBJ2-1; D might be TRBD2 (5 bases). CDR1 is MGHRA and CDR2 is YSYEKL in the germline V gene. This CDR3 region has 13 residues. Trimming removed 4 bases at V and 9 bases at J, with 13 bases between. The CDR3 region is CASSPGVLGEQFF. In nucleotides, the CDR3 is TGCGCCAGCAGCCCCGGGGTCTTGGGTGAGCAGTTCTTC.

The chain links TRBV6-4 to TRBJ2-5; 8 bases line up with TRBD2. J was trimmed by 3 bases and V by 8 bases; bases with no gene match: 2. CDR3 length: 12 residues. Germline V gene sequence: CDR1 MRHNA, CDR2 SNTAGT. CDR3 DNA sequence: TGTGCCAGCGAACTAGCGGAAGAGACCCAGTACTTC. This gives the protein CASELAEETQYF.